The 17 T cell receptor beta chains presented below share a single source sample, sequenced in a study of blood T cell repertoires in COVID-19. Sequencing was performed with immunoSEQ multiplex PCR; in TCRdb, only in-frame clones are kept and a portion is missing. The sample contains about 170,000 clones, 90% to 95% of which appear only once. The material sequenced was peripheral blood. The source is a woman in her fifties or sixties with acute or convalescent COVID-19.

The rearrangement joins TRBV6-5 to TRBJ2-7; maybe TRBD1 (6 bases). The CDR3 is 14 residues long. Germline V gene sequence: CDR1 MNHEY, CDR2 SVGAGI. The V gene lost 6 bases and the J gene lost 0 bases, with 12 bases spanning the gap. The CDR3 nucleotides are TGTGCCAGCAGGGACAGATCGGCCTCCTACGAGCAGTACTTC. Protein sequence: CASRDRSASYEQYF.

The chain is built from TRBV12-3 or TRBV12-4 and TRBJ2-7, with TRBD2 as a possible D gene (5 bases). V lost 3 bases and J 12 bases, leaving 18 bases between the germline ends. This CDR3 contains 13 residues. The CDR3 DNA reads as TGTGCCAGCAGTTTTTCTGTGGAGGCGGTTTGGTACTTC. This codes for CASSFSVEAVWYF.

The rearrangement uses TRBV9 and TRBJ1-6; weak D call: TRBD1 (5 bases). The germline V and J ends were trimmed by 0 bases and 10 bases, with 17 bases remaining between them. The CDR3 contains 16 residues. Germline values: CDR1 SGDLS, CDR2 YYNGEE. The CDR3 sequence is CASSVGGQGSGSPLHF. Here the CDR3 DNA reads TGTGCCAGCAGCGTAGGCGGTCAGGGTTCCGGCTCACCCCTCCACTTT.

This chain uses TRBV18 with TRBJ1-3; D uncertain. This CDR3 has 18 amino acids. CDR1 and CDR2 from the germline V gene are KGHSH and LQKENI. Trimming removed 3 bases from V and 2 bases from J, with 20 bases in between. This chain's CDR3 is CASSPKRPISPTGNTIYF. For the CDR3, the DNA is TGTGCCAGCTCACCCAAACGACCGATTAGCCCAACTGGAAACACCATATATTTT. The full variable domain, its missing parts supplied by reference TRBV18 and TRBJ1-3, is NAGVMQNPRHLVRRRGQEARLRCSPMKGHSHVYWYRQLPEEGLKFMVYLQKENIIDESGMPKERFSAEFPKEGPSILRIQQVVRGDSAAYFCASSPKRPISPTGNTIYFGEGSWLTVV.

This chain uses TRBV2 with TRBJ2-3; 7 bases agree with TRBD2. This CDR3 comprises 14 residues. The V and J ends lost 1 base and 6 bases, in that order; junction bases with no gene match: 4. Germline lookup yields CDR1 SNHLY and CDR2 FYNNEI. DNA of the CDR3: TGTGCCAGCAGTGAAGGGGGAGGGCCGGATACGCAGTATTTT. It specifies CASSEGGGPDTQYF. Supplemented by reference TRBV2 and TRBJ2-3, the full variable domain reads EPEVTQTPSHQVTQMGQEVILRCVPISNHLYFYWYRQILGQKVEFLVSFYNNEISEKSEIFDDQFSVERPDGSNFTLKIRSTKLEDSAMYFCASSEGGGPDTQYFGPGTRLTVL.

The chain links TRBV7-9 to TRBJ2-1; unclear D gene. The CDR3 has 12 amino acids. CDR1 and CDR2 (germline): SEHNR, FQNEAQ (reference sequence). With 1 base removed from V and 8 bases from J, the gap between germline ends came to 6 bases. The CDR3 sequence: CASSLGSYEQFF. CDR3 coding DNA: TGTGCCAGCAGCTTAGGGAGCTATGAGCAGTTCTTC. The full variable domain, with the rest looked up from reference TRBV7-9 and TRBJ2-1, is DTGVSQNPRHKITKRGQNVTFRCDPISEHNRLYWYRQTLGQGPEFLTYFQNEAQLEKSRLLSDRFSAERPKGSFSTLEIQRTEQGDSAMYLCASSLGSYEQFFGPGTRLTVL.

The CDR3 spells CASSFPRHREAFF. Written as DNA, the CDR3 is TGTGCCAGCAGTTTCCCTCGGCACAGGGAAGCTTTCTTT. The chain combines TRBV28 with TRBJ1-1, with a possible D match to TRBD1 (5 bases). Trimming stripped 3 bases from V and 8 bases from J, with 13 bases between. This CDR3 is 13 amino acids long. The V gene's germline CDR1 is MDHEN and CDR2 SYDVKM.

The genes are TRBV2 and TRBJ1-4; D ambiguous. V lost 6 bases and J 8 bases, leaving 22 bases between the germline ends. The CDR3 spans 16 residues. CDR1 is SNHLY, CDR2 FYNNEI, per germline. CDR3: CASRSVRGFRKEKLFF. The CDR3 bases are TGTGCCAGCAGAAGTGTTCGAGGGTTTCGTAAGGAAAAACTGTTTTTT.

This chain joins TRBV21-1 and TRBJ2-5; no check of the table's D call, TRBD2, against the DNA was made. TRBV21-1 is given as a pseudogene. This CDR3 region has 20 residues. The DNA of the CDR3 is TGTGCCAGCAGCATGCATCCGACCGGGACTAGCGGGAGGGCCGAAGAGACCCAGTACTTC. Translation gives CASSMHPTGTSGRAEETQYF.

The chain has TRBV13 and TRBJ2-2; D possibly corresponds to TRBD2 (5 bases). There are 13 residues in the CDR3. The V gene's germline CDR1 is PRHDT and CDR2 FYEKMQ (reference sequence). Trimming took 4 bases from V and 4 from J, leaving 7 bases between them. CDR3: CASSSDSTGELFF. CDR3 nucleotide sequence: TGTGCCAGCAGCTCGGACTCCACCGGGGAGCTGTTTTTT.

CDR3 coding DNA: TGTGCCAGCTTGTACAGCCTCAATCAGCCCCAGCATTTT. Protein product: CASLYSLNQPQHF. The chain joins TRBV28 to TRBJ1-5; D is undetermined. The germline V gene encodes CDR1 MDHEN and CDR2 SYDVKM. The length of the CDR3 is 13 residues. Trimming cost V 8 bases and J 3 bases, with 11 bases left between them.

The genes are TRBV7-6 and TRBJ2-2, with D tentatively TRBD1 (5 bases). V was cut by 2 bases and J by 7 bases, with 5 bases left in between. CDR3 length: 12 amino acids. From germline, CDR1 is SGHVS and CDR2 FNYEAQ. The CDR3 spells CASSLQGGELFF. The CDR3 coding sequence is TGTGCCAGCAGCTTACAGGGCGGGGAGCTGTTTTTT.

This rearrangement joins TRBV30 to TRBJ1-1; a weak D match, TRBD1 (5 bases). The ends were cut back, 4 bases at V and 0 bases at J, with 9 bases in the middle. This CDR3 is 13 amino acids long. The V gene's germline CDR1 is GTSNPN and CDR2 SVGIG (reference sequence). CDR3 bases: TGTGCCTGGACGACAGCTATGAACACTGAAGCTTTCTTT. It codes for CAWTTAMNTEAFF.

The chain has TRBV11-1 and TRBJ1-1; possibly TRBD1 for D (5 bases). Trimming took off 4 bases at V and 5 bases at J, with 11 bases between the two ends. Looked up from germline, CDR1 is SGHAT and CDR2 is FQDESV (reference sequence). The length of the CDR3 is 13 residues. CDR3 in DNA: TGTGCCAGCAGCTCCCGGGGGGGGACTGAAGCTTTCTTT. Translated, it gives CASSSRGGTEAFF.

V is TRBV30 and J is TRBJ1-2, with 9 bases identical to TRBD1. This CDR3 has 14 residues. The V gene end was trimmed by 7 bases and the J gene end by 4 bases; junction bases not matched to a gene: 10. Germline CDR1 reads GTSNPN; CDR2 reads SVGIG (reference sequence). In nucleotides, the CDR3 is TGTGCCTTCGGGTTGGGGACAGGGTTCTATGGCTACACCTTC. It codes for CAFGLGTGFYGYTF.

V gene TRBV5-4 combines with J gene TRBJ1-2; 9 nucleotides line up with TRBD1. Germline CDR1 and CDR2: SGHNT and YYREEE (reference sequence). The length of the CDR3 is 17 residues. The trim removed 4 bases at V and 9 bases at J, leaving 19 bases unmatched. The CDR3 bases are TGTGCCAGCAGCCTGAGGACAGGGGAGGATTCTTGGTATCGCTACACCTTC. This encodes CASSLRTGEDSWYRYTF. Full variable domain (remainder filled in from reference TRBV5-4 and TRBJ1-2): ETGVTQSPTHLIKTRGQQVTLRCSSQSGHNTVSWYQQALGQGPQFIFQYYREEENGRGNFPPRFSGLQFPNYSSELNVNALELDDSALYLCASSLRTGEDSWYRYTFGSGTRLTVV.

The chain uses TRBV19 and TRBJ2-7, with TRBD1 matching over 10 bases. CDR3 size: 15 residues. The germline CDR1 and CDR2 sequences are LNHDA and SQIVND (reference sequence). V was pared by 3 bases and J by 6 bases, with 8 bases of the junction left unmatched. The CDR3 sequence is CASSMTGGAPLEQYF. Here the CDR3 DNA reads TGTGCCAGTAGTATGACAGGGGGCGCGCCTCTCGAGCAGTACTTC.